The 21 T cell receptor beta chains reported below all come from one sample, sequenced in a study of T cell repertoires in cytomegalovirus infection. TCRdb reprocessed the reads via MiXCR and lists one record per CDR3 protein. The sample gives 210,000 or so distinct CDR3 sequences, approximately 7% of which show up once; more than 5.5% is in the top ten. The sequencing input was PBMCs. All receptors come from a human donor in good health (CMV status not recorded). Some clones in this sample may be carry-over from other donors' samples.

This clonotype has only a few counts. The DNA for the CDR3 is TGTGCCAGTAGTCCGGGACTTGATACGCAGTATTTT. Its translation: CASSPGLDTQYF. This rearrangement joins TRBV19 to TRBJ2-3; possible D gene TRBD2, 6 bases. V lost 5 bases and J lost 6, with 9 bases in between. Germline values: CDR1 LNHDA, CDR2 SQIVND (reference sequence). The CDR3 length is 12 residues.

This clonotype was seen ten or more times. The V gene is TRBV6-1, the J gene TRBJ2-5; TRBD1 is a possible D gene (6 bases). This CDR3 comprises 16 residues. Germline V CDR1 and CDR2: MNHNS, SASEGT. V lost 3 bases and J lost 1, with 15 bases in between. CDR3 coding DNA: TGTGCCAGCAGTGATTCTCGCAGGGGCGGCCAAGAGACCCAGTACTTC. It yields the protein CASSDSRRGGQETQYF.

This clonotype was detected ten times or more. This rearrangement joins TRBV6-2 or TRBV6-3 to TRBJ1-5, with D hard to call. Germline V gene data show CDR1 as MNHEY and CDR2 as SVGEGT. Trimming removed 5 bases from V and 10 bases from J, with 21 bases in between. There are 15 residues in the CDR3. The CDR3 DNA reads TGTGCCAGCAGTCACCCCCTGGGTTTAATTAATCCCCAGCATTTT. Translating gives CASSHPLGLINPQHF.

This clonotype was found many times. CDR3 sequence reads: CASIDRSNTEAFF. The CDR3, as DNA: TGTGCCAGCATCGACAGGTCGAACACTGAAGCTTTCTTT. The chain uses TRBV7-2 and TRBJ1-1, with D perhaps matching TRBD1 (6 bases). Trimming took off 7 bases at V and 1 base at J, with 10 bases between the two ends. Germline CDR1 is SGHTA and CDR2 is FQGNSA. This CDR3 has 13 amino acids.

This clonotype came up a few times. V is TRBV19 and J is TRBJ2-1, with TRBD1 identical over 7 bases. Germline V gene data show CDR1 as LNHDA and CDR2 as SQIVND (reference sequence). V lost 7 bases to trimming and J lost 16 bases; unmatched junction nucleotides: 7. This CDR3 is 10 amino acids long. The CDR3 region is CASMGDREFF. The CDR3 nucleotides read TGTGCCAGTATGGGAGACAGGGAATTCTTC.

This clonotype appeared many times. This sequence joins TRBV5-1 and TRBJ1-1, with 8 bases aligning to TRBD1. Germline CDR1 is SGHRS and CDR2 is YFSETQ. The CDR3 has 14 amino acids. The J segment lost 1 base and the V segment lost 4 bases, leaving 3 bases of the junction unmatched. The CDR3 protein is CASSIGQGNTEAFF. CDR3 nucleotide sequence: TGCGCCAGCAGCATCGGACAGGGGAACACTGAAGCTTTCTTT.

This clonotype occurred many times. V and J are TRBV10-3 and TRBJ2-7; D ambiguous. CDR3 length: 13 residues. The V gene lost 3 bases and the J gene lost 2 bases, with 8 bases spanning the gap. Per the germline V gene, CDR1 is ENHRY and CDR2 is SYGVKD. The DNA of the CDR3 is TGTGCCATCAGTGACTCAGGCCCCTACGAGCAGTACTTC. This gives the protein CAISDSGPYEQYF.

The CDR3 bases are TGCGCCAGCAGCCAAGATTCAAACTCCTACGAGCAGTACTTC. Residues: CASSQDSNSYEQYF. The gene calls are TRBV4-1 and TRBJ2-7, with unresolved D. Trimming left V 0 bases short and J 0 bases short, with 6 bases between. CDR1 and CDR2 from the germline V gene are MGHRA and YSYEKL. This CDR3 is built from 14 residues.

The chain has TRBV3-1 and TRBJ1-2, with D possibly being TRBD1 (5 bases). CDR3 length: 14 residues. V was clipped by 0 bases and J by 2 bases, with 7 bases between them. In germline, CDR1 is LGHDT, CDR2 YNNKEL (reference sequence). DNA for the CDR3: TGTGCCAGCAGCCAAGAGGCAGGGAACTATGGCTACACCTTC. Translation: CASSQEAGNYGYTF.

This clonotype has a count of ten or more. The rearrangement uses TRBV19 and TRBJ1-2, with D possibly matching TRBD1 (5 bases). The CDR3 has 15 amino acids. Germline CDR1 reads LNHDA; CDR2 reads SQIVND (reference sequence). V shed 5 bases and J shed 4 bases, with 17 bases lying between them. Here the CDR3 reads CASSYGGRTGYGYTF. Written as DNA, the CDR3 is TGTGCCAGTAGTTACGGGGGGAGGACCGGCTATGGCTACACCTTC.

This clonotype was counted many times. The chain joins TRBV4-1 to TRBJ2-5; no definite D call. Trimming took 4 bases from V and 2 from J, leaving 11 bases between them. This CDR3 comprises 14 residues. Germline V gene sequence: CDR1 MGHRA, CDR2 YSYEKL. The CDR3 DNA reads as TGCGCCAGCAGCCGAAACAGCGTTCAAGAGACCCAGTACTTC. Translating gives CASSRNSVQETQYF.

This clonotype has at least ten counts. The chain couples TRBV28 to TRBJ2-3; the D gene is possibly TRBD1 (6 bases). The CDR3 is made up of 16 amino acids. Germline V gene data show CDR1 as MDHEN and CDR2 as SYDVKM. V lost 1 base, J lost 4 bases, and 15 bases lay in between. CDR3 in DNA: TGTGCCAGCAGTTTATCTGGGGGCTTTAAAGCAGATACGCAGTATTTT. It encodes CASSLSGGFKADTQYF.

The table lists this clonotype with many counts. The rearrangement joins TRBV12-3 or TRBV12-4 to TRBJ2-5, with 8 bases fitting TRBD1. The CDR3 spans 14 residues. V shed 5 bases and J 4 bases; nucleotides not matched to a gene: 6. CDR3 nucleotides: TGTGCCAGCAGTATTACAGGGGGAGGAGAGACCCAGTACTTC. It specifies CASSITGGGETQYF.

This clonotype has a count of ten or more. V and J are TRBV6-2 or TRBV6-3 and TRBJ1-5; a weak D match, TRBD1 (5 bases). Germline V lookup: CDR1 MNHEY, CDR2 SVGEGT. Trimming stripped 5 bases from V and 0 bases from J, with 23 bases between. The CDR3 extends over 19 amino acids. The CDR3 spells CASSAPGRGRYDSNQPQHF. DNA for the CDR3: TGTGCCAGCAGTGCCCCGGGTCGGGGGAGATACGATAGCAATCAGCCCCAGCATTTT.

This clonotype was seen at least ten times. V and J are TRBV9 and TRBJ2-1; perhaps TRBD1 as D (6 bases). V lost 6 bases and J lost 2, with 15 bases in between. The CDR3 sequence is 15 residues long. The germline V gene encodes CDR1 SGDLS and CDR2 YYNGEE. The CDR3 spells CASTATGQPYNEQFF. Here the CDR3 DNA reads TGTGCCAGCACCGCAACGGGACAACCCTACAATGAGCAGTTCTTC.

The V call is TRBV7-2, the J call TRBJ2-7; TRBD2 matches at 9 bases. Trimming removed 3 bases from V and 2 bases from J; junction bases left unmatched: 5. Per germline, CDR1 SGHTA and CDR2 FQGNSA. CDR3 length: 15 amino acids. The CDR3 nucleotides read TGTGCCAGCAGCTTTGGTAGCGGGGGTCCCTACGAGCAGTACTTC. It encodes CASSFGSGGPYEQYF.

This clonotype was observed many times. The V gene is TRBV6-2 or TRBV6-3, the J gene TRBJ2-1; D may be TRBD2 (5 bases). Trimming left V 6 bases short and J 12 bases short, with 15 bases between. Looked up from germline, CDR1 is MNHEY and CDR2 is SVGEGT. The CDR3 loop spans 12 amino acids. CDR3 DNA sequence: TGTGCCAGCAGGGGAGCGGCCCCCCGGCAGTTCTTC. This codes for CASRGAAPRQFF.

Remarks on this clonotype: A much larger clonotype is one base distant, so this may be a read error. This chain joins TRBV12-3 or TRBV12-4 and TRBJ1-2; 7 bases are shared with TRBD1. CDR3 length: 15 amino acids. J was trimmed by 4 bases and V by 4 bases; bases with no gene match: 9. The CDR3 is CASSSGTERGYGYTF. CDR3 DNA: TGTGCCAGCAGTTCAGGGACAGAGCGTGGCTATGGCTACACCTTC.

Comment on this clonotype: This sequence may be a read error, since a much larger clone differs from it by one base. The CDR3 here is CSAAGRGETQYF. CDR3 nucleotides: TGCAGCGCTGCGGGGAGGGGGGAGACCCAGTACTTC. This chain joins TRBV29-1 and TRBJ2-5; D perhaps matches TRBD2 (7 bases). Between the trimmed V and J ends, which lost 7 bases and 5 bases, there was a span of 14 bases. This CDR3 is 12 amino acids long. The germline V gene encodes CDR1 SQVTM and CDR2 ANQGSEA.

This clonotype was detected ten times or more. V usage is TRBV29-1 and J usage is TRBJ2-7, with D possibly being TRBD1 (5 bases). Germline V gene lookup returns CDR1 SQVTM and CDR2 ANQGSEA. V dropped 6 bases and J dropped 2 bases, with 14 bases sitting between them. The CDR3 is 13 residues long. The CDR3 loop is CSVQDTDPYEQYF. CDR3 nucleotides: TGCAGCGTGCAGGACACCGACCCCTACGAGCAGTACTTC.

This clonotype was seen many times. CDR3 in amino acids: CASGYAGGNQPQHF. CDR3 nucleotides: TGTGCCAGCGGGTATGCGGGGGGGAATCAGCCCCAGCATTTT. The V gene is TRBV6-2 or TRBV6-3, the J gene TRBJ1-5; D is perhaps TRBD1 (5 bases). This CDR3 region has 14 residues. CDR1 MNHEY and CDR2 SVGEGT come from the germline V gene. The V gene lost 8 bases and the J gene lost 4 bases, with 15 bases spanning the gap.